This TCR beta chain is from a study of Graves' ophthalmopathy and Graves' hyperthyroidism. Findings of the study overall: Most expanded clonotypes in thyroid above 0.001 frequency also showed up in blood.

The authors amplified TCR beta CDR3 regions, and they did so from RNA transcripts for repertoire sequencing. Following a first-round RT-PCR that used HTBI primers, a second-round multiplex PCR was carried out. Each CDR3 protein gets one entry after TCRdb re-called the multiplex PCR reads with MiXCR. This table holds roughly 410,000 distinct CDR3 sequences, 15% to 19% found once. New diagnoses, under 2 months' duration, and ages 18 to 65 characterized the hyperthyroidism patients. This clonotype was counted a few times. Its antigen is still unknown. This clone may be a read error of a much larger clone one base away. Sequencing used peripheral blood. The sequence was obtained from a woman aged 18-29 years with stable Graves' hyperthyroidism.

The CDR3 region has the DNA TGTGCCAGCAGCTTATTGGAGGACACTGAATCTTTCTTT. Protein: CASSLLEDTESFF. The V gene is TRBV7-9, the J gene TRBJ1-1; weak D call: TRBD1 (5 bases). The CDR3 contains 13 residues. Per the germline V gene, CDR1 is SEHNR and CDR2 is FQNEAQ (reference sequence).